These 31 T cell receptor beta chains originate from one sample sequenced in a study of blood T cell repertoires in COVID-19. Sequenced by immunoSEQ multiplex PCR; TCRdb stores in-frame clones only, minus some. This table holds about 69,000 clones, roughly 90% found once. Material: peripheral blood. The receptors here all came from a man in his fifties or sixties with acute or convalescent COVID-19.

V and J are TRBV19 and TRBJ2-7; D possibly corresponds to TRBD2 (5 bases). The CDR3 covers 13 residues. The V end lost 6 bases, the J end lost 4 bases, and 13 bases lay between the germline ends. The germline V gene has CDR1 LNHDA and CDR2 SQIVND (reference sequence). CDR3 in amino acids: CASRVGVWYEQYF. The CDR3 DNA follows: TGTGCCAGTAGGGTGGGAGTATGGTACGAGCAGTACTTC.

V and J are TRBV30 and TRBJ1-1; TRBD1 agrees at 8 bases. Per germline, CDR1 GTSNPN and CDR2 SVGIG (reference sequence). After removal of 0 bases from V and 9 bases from J, the junction contained 9 bases not matched to a gene. The CDR3 length is 14 residues. CDR3 bases: TGTGCCTGGAGTGTGGGGACAGGCGCAGGGAAAGCTTTCTTT. Translation: CAWSVGTGAGKAFF.

The chain has TRBV19 and TRBJ2-7; TRBD2 agrees at 8 bases. The CDR3 has 16 residues. Germline CDR1 reads LNHDA; CDR2 reads SQIVND (reference sequence). Trimming took 1 base from V and 3 from J; bases not matched to a gene: 8. CDR3 residues: CASSIGVSGTDYEQYF. The CDR3 nucleotides are TGTGCCAGTAGTATAGGGGTTAGCGGGACGGACTACGAGCAGTACTTC.

The rearrangement uses TRBV19 and TRBJ1-1; a possible D gene is TRBD1 (5 bases). Trimming shortened V by 9 bases and J by 5 bases, and 16 bases separated the two germline ends. This CDR3 region has 13 residues. Per germline, CDR1 LNHDA and CDR2 SQIVND (reference sequence). Here the CDR3 DNA reads TGTGCCAGCTCTTCGACAGCCAGGACTGAAGCTTTCTTT. Translating gives CASSSTARTEAFF.

The CDR3 nucleotides read TGTGCCAGCAGCGTGTCTAGCGGGAGTTGGGAGCAGTTCTTC. This codes for CASSVSSGSWEQFF. The chain employs TRBV9 and TRBJ2-1, with TRBD2 matching over 10 bases. V lost 2 bases and J lost 10; bases outside the gene matches: 6. This CDR3 is built from 14 residues. Germline CDR1 and CDR2: SGDLS and YYNGEE.

The chain carries TRBV7-2 and TRBJ2-3; 8 bases line up with TRBD2. The CDR3 covers 15 residues. Trimming cost V 4 bases and J 1 base; bases outside gene matches: 4. The germline gives CDR1 SGHTA, CDR2 FQGNSA. In nucleotides, the CDR3 is TGTGCCAGCAGCTCTAGCGGGTCGCGCACAGATACGCAGTATTTT. It encodes CASSSSGSRTDTQYF.

The rearrangement uses TRBV4-3 and TRBJ2-3; 8 bases match TRBD1. Trimming took 3 bases from V and 0 from J; bases not matched to a gene: 5. The CDR3 runs 16 residues. Germline CDR1 is LGHNA and CDR2 is YSLEER. Here the CDR3 reads CASSQVQGVSTDTQYF. The CDR3 DNA sequence: TGCGCCAGCAGCCAGGTACAGGGGGTTAGCACAGATACGCAGTATTTT.

Regarding this clone: Other DNA sequences in this sample translate to the same CDR3. The chain recombines TRBV7-2 with TRBJ1-1, with D uncertain. Germline loops: CDR1 SGHTA, CDR2 FQGNSA. This CDR3 is 13 amino acids long. V was pared by 3 bases and J by 4 bases, with 9 bases between. CDR3 in amino acids: CASSLDRGTEAFF. CDR3 in DNA: TGTGCCAGCAGCTTGGATCGCGGCACTGAAGCTTTCTTT.

The chain employs TRBV19 and TRBJ2-7, with D unresolved. V lost 0 bases and J lost 2, with 5 bases in between. Germline CDR1 is LNHDA and CDR2 is SQIVND (reference sequence). This CDR3 region has 13 residues. DNA of the CDR3: TGTGCCAGTAGTATAGACTTAACCTACGAGCAGTACTTC. It translates to CASSIDLTYEQYF.

This clone was detected only once. The chain is built from TRBV3-1 (or the pseudogene TRBV3-2) and TRBJ1-1; D remains ambiguous. The ends were cut back, 0 bases at V and 3 bases at J, with 14 bases in the middle. The CDR3 consists of 16 residues. Per germline, CDR1 LGHDT and CDR2 YNNKEL (reference sequence). The CDR3 sequence: CASSQDLATADTEAFF. DNA for the CDR3: TGTGCCAGCAGCCAAGATCTGGCAACAGCGGACACTGAAGCTTTCTTT.

V and J are TRBV6-5 and TRBJ2-7; TRBD1 matches 8 bases. Looked up from germline, CDR1 is MNHEY and CDR2 is SVGAGI. V was pared by 10 bases and J by 2 bases, with 10 bases of the junction left unmatched. This CDR3 contains 14 residues. Here the CDR3 reads CATIHGTGPYEQYF. CDR3 nucleotides: TGTGCCACTATACACGGGACAGGACCCTACGAGCAGTACTTC.

This chain connects TRBV3-1 (or the pseudogene TRBV3-2) to TRBJ2-2; 8 nucleotides agree with TRBD2. V lost 0 bases and J lost 10; bases outside the gene matches: 7. The CDR3 sequence is 15 residues long. Germline V gene data show CDR1 as LGHDT and CDR2 as YNNKEL (reference sequence). Here the CDR3 reads CASSQDTTSGEELFF. The CDR3 DNA reads as TGTGCCAGCAGCCAAGATACAACTAGCGGAGAGGAGCTGTTTTTT.

The chain is built from TRBV5-4 and TRBJ2-5; no firm D call. Between the trimmed V and J ends, which lost 0 bases and 5 bases, there was a span of 8 bases. CDR3 size: 13 residues. Germline CDR1 SGHNT, CDR2 YYREEE (reference sequence). The CDR3 region is CASSLDSAETQYF. DNA of the CDR3: TGTGCCAGCAGCTTGGATAGTGCTGAGACCCAGTACTTC.

This clone has more than one count but fewer than ten. The chain carries TRBV28 and TRBJ1-6; D remains unclear. CDR1 and CDR2 from the germline V gene are MDHEN and SYDVKM. The CDR3 covers 14 residues. The V end lost 11 bases, the J end lost 2 bases, and 13 bases lay between the germline ends. The DNA for the CDR3 is TGTGCCTCCTCCTCGACTGCCTATAATTCACCCCTCCACTTT. It is translated as CASSSTAYNSPLHF. Full variable domain (missing parts from reference TRBV28 and TRBJ1-6): DVKVTQSSRYLVKRTGEKVFLECVQDMDHENMFWYRQDPGLGLRLIYFSYDVKMKEKGDIPEGYSVSREKKERFSLILESASTNQTSMYLCASSSTAYNSPLHFGNGTRLTVT.

This chain links TRBV5-4 with TRBJ2-5, with D tentatively TRBD1 (5 bases). V was trimmed by 1 base and J by 2 bases, leaving 18 bases between them. CDR1 and CDR2 (germline): SGHNT, YYREEE (reference sequence). The length of the CDR3 is 17 residues. The CDR3 DNA is TGTGCCAGCAGCTTGAAGGGGTTCGCGGCCCCTCAAGAGACCCAGTACTTC. Protein: CASSLKGFAAPQETQYF.

V is TRBV19 and J is TRBJ2-5; tentatively, D is TRBD1 (6 bases). The CDR3 contains 15 residues. The germline V gene encodes CDR1 LNHDA and CDR2 SQIVND (reference sequence). V lost 4 bases, J lost 3 bases, and 15 bases lay in between. CDR3 DNA: TGTGCCAGTAGTACGACCTGGGACATAAAAGAGACCCAGTACTTC. Its translation is CASSTTWDIKETQYF.

The chain recombines TRBV29-1 with TRBJ1-1; D is possibly TRBD1 (6 bases). With 7 bases removed from V and 4 bases from J, the gap between germline ends came to 16 bases. CDR3 length equals 13 residues. In germline, CDR1 is SQVTM, CDR2 ANQGSEA. CDR3 sequence (DNA): TGCAGCGCCGGGGGGGGCTCATTCACTGAAGCTTTCTTT. This translates into CSAGGGSFTEAFF.

This clone was recorded only once. The chain has TRBV6-4 and TRBJ1-6; 9 bases map to TRBD1. The length of the CDR3 is 14 residues. The germline CDR1 and CDR2 sequences are MRHNA and SNTAGT. V gave up 6 bases and J gave up 7 bases; unmatched junction bases: 4. CDR3 in DNA: TGTGCCAGCAGAGGACAGGGGATGAATTCACCCCTCCACTTT. It yields the protein CASRGQGMNSPLHF.

J is TRBJ2-2 and V is TRBV9; TRBD2 matches 15 bases. The germline CDR1 and CDR2 sequences are SGDLS and YYNGEE. V lost 3 bases, J lost 5 bases, and 5 bases stayed unmatched. The CDR3 length is 17 residues. The CDR3 region is CASSEGLAGGRTGELFF. Written as DNA, the CDR3 is TGTGCCAGCAGCGAGGGACTAGCGGGAGGAAGGACCGGGGAGCTGTTTTTT. Supplemented by reference TRBV9 and TRBJ2-2, the full variable domain reads DSGVTQTPKHLITATGQRVTLRCSPRSGDLSVYWYQQSLDQGLQFLIQYYNGEERAKGNILERFSAQQFPDLHSELNLSSLELGDSALYFCASSEGLAGGRTGELFFGEGSRLTVL.

The rearrangement links TRBV5-1 to TRBJ1-3; perhaps TRBD1 as D (6 bases). The CDR3 is 16 amino acids. The V end lost 4 bases, the J end lost 4 bases, and 18 bases lay between the germline ends. The germline V gene encodes CDR1 SGHRS and CDR2 YFSETQ. The CDR3 DNA sequence: TGCGCCAGCAGCGTGGAATGGGGGCGGTCAGGAAACACCATATATTTT. As protein: CASSVEWGRSGNTIYF.

The chain carries TRBV5-1 and TRBJ1-6, with unresolved D. The germline V gene has CDR1 SGHRS and CDR2 YFSETQ. The germline V and J ends were trimmed by 4 bases and 6 bases, with 11 bases remaining between them. This CDR3 region has 14 residues. The CDR3 here is CASSAGGANSPLHF. For the CDR3, the DNA is TGCGCCAGCAGCGCCGGTGGTGCTAATTCACCCCTCCACTTT. Full variable domain (rest looked up from reference TRBV5-1 and TRBJ1-6): KAGVTQTPRYLIKTRGQQVTLSCSPISGHRSVSWYQQTPGQGLQFLFEYFSETQRNKGNFPGRFSGRQFSNSRSEMNVSTLELGDSALYLCASSAGGANSPLHFGNGTRLTVT.

This clone showed up just a few times. The J gene is TRBJ2-7, the V gene TRBV3-1 (or the pseudogene TRBV3-2); 12 nucleotides agree with TRBD2. Germline V gene lookup returns CDR1 LGHDT and CDR2 YNNKEL (reference sequence). After removal of 5 bases from V and 2 bases from J, the junction contained 7 bases not matched to a gene. CDR3 length: 16 amino acids. CDR3 sequence: CASSTGTSGPPYEQYF. As DNA, the CDR3 is TGTGCCAGCAGCACCGGGACTAGCGGGCCTCCCTACGAGCAGTACTTC.

This clone was recorded only once. The rearrangement links TRBV27 to TRBJ2-3, with TRBD1 identical over 10 bases. Germline CDR1 and CDR2: MNHEY and SMNVEV (reference sequence). V was pared by 5 bases and J by 6 bases, with 14 bases of the junction left unmatched. The CDR3 spans 17 residues. In nucleotides, the CDR3 is TGTGCCAGCAGTGTGATTACCGGGACAGGGGCGGGCGATACGCAGTATTTT. It is translated as CASSVITGTGAGDTQYF.

This chain links TRBV27 with TRBJ2-2, with D perhaps matching TRBD2 (6 bases). The CDR3 extends over 14 amino acids. The germline CDR1 and CDR2 sequences are MNHEY and SMNVEV (reference sequence). V was clipped by 10 bases and J by 4 bases, with 16 bases between them. In nucleotides, the CDR3 is TGTGCCAATCCAGCAAGGCGGGGCACCGGGGAGCTGTTTTTT. Its protein product is CANPARRGTGELFF.

The chain employs TRBV7-6 and TRBJ2-2, with 9 positions matching TRBD2. Germline V gene sequence: CDR1 SGHVS, CDR2 FNYEAQ. The CDR3 consists of 19 residues. V lost 1 base, J lost 4 bases, and 13 bases stayed unmatched. The CDR3 coding sequence is TGTGCCAGCAGCTTAGTTGCGACTAGCGGAGCTGCGAGCACCGGGGAGCTGTTTTTT. This translates into CASSLVATSGAASTGELFF.

The chain combines TRBV11-2 with TRBJ1-1; D gene ambiguous. The length of the CDR3 is 13 residues. CDR1 is SGHAT and CDR2 is FQNNGV in the germline V gene. V was clipped by 3 bases and J by 2 bases, with 7 bases between them. This CDR3 reads CASSLSVNTEAFF. Here the CDR3 DNA reads TGTGCCAGCAGCTTGTCAGTAAACACTGAAGCTTTCTTT.

CDR3 residues: CASRGLALNEQFF. In DNA, the CDR3 is TGTGCCAGCAGGGGCCTAGCATTAAATGAGCAGTTCTTC. The rearrangement joins TRBV12-3 or TRBV12-4 to TRBJ2-1; D might be TRBD2 (5 bases). The CDR3 extends over 13 amino acids. V gave up 6 bases and J gave up 7 bases, with 13 bases separating them.

V and J are TRBV9 and TRBJ1-1; 7 bases are a match to TRBD1. This CDR3 has 15 amino acids. The V and J ends lost 4 bases and 4 bases, in that order; junction bases with no gene match: 10. Germline V gene sequence: CDR1 SGDLS, CDR2 YYNGEE. The CDR3: CASSPRDSRSTEAFF. The CDR3 DNA sequence: TGTGCCAGCAGCCCTCGGGACAGTCGAAGCACTGAAGCTTTCTTT.

This sequence joins TRBV11-3 and TRBJ2-7; TRBD2 matches at 8 bases. The CDR3 has 15 residues. CDR1 is SGHNT, CDR2 YENEEA, per germline. Trimming took 1 base from V and 5 from J; bases not matched to a gene: 7. The CDR3 nucleotides are TGTGCCAGCAGCTTAGGTGGCGGGAGGAGCCACGAGCAGTACTTC. It specifies CASSLGGGRSHEQYF.

J is TRBJ1-2 and V is TRBV19; weak D call: TRBD1 (5 bases). Germline loops: CDR1 LNHDA, CDR2 SQIVND (reference sequence). With 0 bases removed from V and 5 bases from J, the gap between germline ends came to 13 bases. The CDR3 is 15 amino acids. CDR3 protein: CASSIDRAGRYGYTF. The CDR3 nucleotides read TGTGCCAGTAGTATAGATCGGGCAGGGCGATATGGCTACACCTTC.

This rearrangement joins TRBV21-1 to TRBJ1-2; no DNA check was done on the table's D call, TRBD1. TRBV21-1 is noted as a pseudogene. The CDR3 covers 14 residues. In nucleotides, the CDR3 is TGTGCCAGCAGCAAAGCGACAGGGGACTATGGCTACACCTTC. Amino acids: CASSKATGDYGYTF.